This T cell receptor (beta chain) stems from a study of blood T cell repertoires in COVID-19. Overall study context: Italy, Spain and the United States were the sources of the convalescent and acute COVID-19 samples.

In its sample, this clone was seen once. Germline assignment: CDR1 SNHLY and CDR2 FYNNEI. The CDR3 spans 14 residues. Unmatched junction bases numbered 12, after V lost 6 bases and J lost 10 bases. Original methodology: Quantification of nucleated cells was approximated via reference gene primer amplification. Measured with immunoSEQ multiplex PCR; TCRdb has only the in-frame clones, and not every one. Clonal size and the V and J genes are those of that table, whereas D and trimming came from the DNA. The table records about 120,000 clones, 82% of them present only once. The rearrangement joins TRBV2 to TRBJ1-1; the match to TRBD1 covers 9 bases. The sample was peripheral blood. This clonotype was sampled from a man between 65 and 79 years old with active or convalescent COVID-19. The CDR3 bases are TGTGCCAGCAGAGCGGGACAGGGTGCCCCCGGAGCTTTCTTT. It is translated as CASRAGQGAPGAFF. Based on the CDR3 plus reference TRBV2 and TRBJ1-1, the full variable domain is EPEVTQTPSHQVTQMGQEVILRCVPISNHLYFYWYRQILGQKVEFLVSFYNNEISEKSEIFDDQFSVERPDGSNFTLKIRSTKLEDSAMYFCASRAGQGAPGAFFGQGTRLTVV.